The rows below give T cell receptor beta chains drawn from one sample of a study of T cells in Graves' hyperthyroidism and ophthalmopathy. TCRdb called the multiplex PCR reads again in MiXCR, with one record for every CDR3 protein. The sample consists of hundreds of thousands of distinct CDR3 sequences, approximately 20% of them appearing once. Sequenced input: blood. The receptors were gathered from a man aged 35 to 55 with Graves' hyperthyroidism. CDR3s include the opening cysteine and the closing phenylalanine or tryptophan. Fields, in order: V gene, clone size, CDR3 length, D gene, J gene, CDR3 DNA, CDR3 protein. A D gene is named only where the DNA matches it firmly. Size values are once, few and many counts, or a class for expanded clones, and some rows have none.

v_call: TRBV2; clone_size: many; cdr3_length: 12; d_call: NA; j_call: TRBJ2-7; cdr3_nt: TGTGCCAGCAGTACCCGACCGTACGAGCAGTACTTC; cdr3_aa: CASSTRPYEQYF
v_call: TRBV7-6; clone_size: many; cdr3_length: 15; d_call: NA; j_call: TRBJ2-3; cdr3_nt: TGTGCCAGCAGCTTAGAACCCTCGACTGCAGATACGCAGTATTTT; cdr3_aa: CASSLEPSTADTQYF
v_call: TRBV7-9; clone_size: few; cdr3_length: 14; d_call: TRBD1; j_call: TRBJ1-4; cdr3_nt: TGTGCCAGCAGCGTAACAGGGGGCCGGGAAAAACTGTTTTTT; cdr3_aa: CASSVTGGREKLFF
v_call: TRBV18; clone_size: NA; cdr3_length: 14; d_call: NA; j_call: TRBJ1-2; cdr3_nt: TGTGCCAGCTCATCAGAGGGGCATAGCTATGGCTACACCTTC; cdr3_aa: CASSSEGHSYGYTF
v_call: TRBV20-1; clone_size: many; cdr3_length: 16; d_call: NA; j_call: TRBJ2-7; cdr3_nt: TGCAGTGCCCCAATCACTCGACAGTACATCCCCTACGAGCAGTACTTC; cdr3_aa: CSAPITRQYIPYEQYF
v_call: TRBV5-1; clone_size: NA; cdr3_length: 15; d_call: NA; j_call: TRBJ2-2; cdr3_nt: TGCGCCAGCAGCTTGAGCGCAGAGAACACCGGGGAGCTGTTTTTT; cdr3_aa: CASSLSAENTGELFF
v_call: TRBV5-1; clone_size: many; cdr3_length: 12; d_call: NA; j_call: TRBJ2-1; cdr3_nt: TGCGCCAGCAGCCCCCCCGGGAGTGAGCAGTTCTTC; cdr3_aa: CASSPPGSEQFF
v_call: TRBV20-1; clone_size: NA; cdr3_length: 13; d_call: TRBD2; j_call: TRBJ2-7; cdr3_nt: TGCAGTGCTGGGGGACTAGCGGGGCAAGAGCAGTACTTC; cdr3_aa: CSAGGLAGQEQYF
v_call: TRBV7-9; clone_size: many; cdr3_length: 16; d_call: NA; j_call: TRBJ1-1; cdr3_nt: TGTGCCAGCAGCTTAGGGGAGGGAACTACGAACACTGAAGCTTTCTTT; cdr3_aa: CASSLGEGTTNTEAFF
v_call: TRBV5-1; clone_size: many; cdr3_length: 16; d_call: NA; j_call: TRBJ2-7; cdr3_nt: TGCGCCAGCAGCTTGGGGGGATCCATACCTACCTACGAGCAGTACTTC; cdr3_aa: CASSLGGSIPTYEQYF
v_call: TRBV28; clone_size: many; cdr3_length: 11; d_call: NA; j_call: TRBJ1-1; cdr3_nt: TGTGCCAGCAGCCTACTCGCTGAAGCTTTCTTT; cdr3_aa: CASSLLAEAFF
v_call: TRBV4-3; clone_size: NA; cdr3_length: 14; d_call: NA; j_call: TRBJ2-2; cdr3_nt: TGCGCGACGAGGAGGACAGTTTACACCGGGGAGCTGTTTTTT; cdr3_aa: CATRRTVYTGELFF
v_call: TRBV9; clone_size: few; cdr3_length: 16; d_call: TRBD2; j_call: TRBJ2-1; cdr3_nt: TGTGCCAGCAGCGCGGGGAGGGCGATATCGAACAATGAGCAGTTCTTC; cdr3_aa: CASSAGRAISNNEQFF
v_call: TRBV18; clone_size: many; cdr3_length: 14; d_call: NA; j_call: TRBJ1-2; cdr3_nt: TGTGCCAGCTCACCATTTGAGGGGACGGATGGCTACACCTTC; cdr3_aa: CASSPFEGTDGYTF
v_call: TRBV20-1; clone_size: few; cdr3_length: 13; d_call: NA; j_call: TRBJ1-5; cdr3_nt: TGCAGTGCTAGACCGCGAGGGTTTCAGCCCCAGCATTTT; cdr3_aa: CSARPRGFQPQHF
v_call: TRBV12-3/TRBV12-4; clone_size: many; cdr3_length: 17; d_call: TRBD1; j_call: TRBJ2-5; cdr3_nt: TGTGCCAGCAGTTCCCGACAGGGCCGACGAGGCGGGGAGACCCAGTACTTC; cdr3_aa: CASSSRQGRRGGETQYF
v_call: TRBV28; clone_size: many; cdr3_length: 17; d_call: NA; j_call: TRBJ2-3; cdr3_nt: TGTGCCAGCAGTTCTCTCCGACTACGATTCGCAACAGATACGCAGTATTTT; cdr3_aa: CASSSLRLRFATDTQYF
v_call: TRBV4-3; clone_size: NA; cdr3_length: 16; d_call: TRBD2; j_call: TRBJ2-3; cdr3_nt: TGCGCCAGCAGTCCTTCGGCGGGGGGGCAGGGAGATACGCAGTATTTT; cdr3_aa: CASSPSAGGQGDTQYF
v_call: TRBV28; clone_size: many; cdr3_length: 13; d_call: NA; j_call: TRBJ1-6; cdr3_nt: TGTGCCAGCAGTTTTTACAGACCTTCACCCCTCCACTTT; cdr3_aa: CASSFYRPSPLHF
v_call: TRBV2; clone_size: many; cdr3_length: 16; d_call: NA; j_call: TRBJ1-1; cdr3_nt: TGTGCCAGCAGTGGAAGACCAGGGTTCATGAACACTGAAGCTTTCTTT; cdr3_aa: CASSGRPGFMNTEAFF
v_call: TRBV11-2; clone_size: many; cdr3_length: 15; d_call: TRBD1; j_call: TRBJ2-7; cdr3_nt: TGTGCCAGCAGCCAAGGACAGGGGGGTTCCTACGAGCAGTACTTC; cdr3_aa: CASSQGQGGSYEQYF
v_call: TRBV12-3/TRBV12-4; clone_size: many; cdr3_length: 13; d_call: NA; j_call: TRBJ2-7; cdr3_nt: TGTGCCAGCAAATCTTCCGCCCAGTACGAGCAGTACTTC; cdr3_aa: CASKSSAQYEQYF
v_call: TRBV6-5; clone_size: many; cdr3_length: 15; d_call: NA; j_call: TRBJ1-1; cdr3_nt: TGTGCCAGCAGTTACAAACCCAGGGGCGCCACTGAAGCTTTCTTT; cdr3_aa: CASSYKPRGATEAFF
v_call: TRBV19; clone_size: few; cdr3_length: 14; d_call: NA; j_call: TRBJ2-5; cdr3_nt: TGTGCCAGTAGTGACCTGCGGGTACAAGAGACCCAGTACTTC; cdr3_aa: CASSDLRVQETQYF
v_call: TRBV7-9; clone_size: many; cdr3_length: 13; d_call: TRBD1; j_call: TRBJ1-1; cdr3_nt: TGTGCCAGCAGCGGACAGGGAGGGACTGAAGCTTTCTTT; cdr3_aa: CASSGQGGTEAFF
v_call: TRBV2; clone_size: NA; cdr3_length: 16; d_call: TRBD1; j_call: TRBJ1-5; cdr3_nt: TGTGCCAGCAGCCTGACAGGGAAGTATAGCAATCAGCCCCAGCATTTT; cdr3_aa: CASSLTGKYSNQPQHF
v_call: TRBV7-6; clone_size: many; cdr3_length: 15; d_call: TRBD1; j_call: TRBJ2-2; cdr3_nt: TGTGCCAGCAGCTCCACAGGGGGCTCGGCCGGGGAGCTGTTTTTT; cdr3_aa: CASSSTGGSAGELFF
v_call: TRBV11-2; clone_size: many; cdr3_length: 15; d_call: NA; j_call: TRBJ2-2; cdr3_nt: TGTGCCAGCAGCTTACTCGAGGGCGGAACCGGGGAGCTGTTTTTT; cdr3_aa: CASSLLEGGTGELFF
v_call: TRBV28; clone_size: many; cdr3_length: 14; d_call: TRBD1; j_call: TRBJ1-6; cdr3_nt: TGTGCCATCCATTCCGGGACAGGGAGATCACCCCTCCACTTT; cdr3_aa: CAIHSGTGRSPLHF